This T cell receptor (beta chain) was sequenced in a study of post-analysis software for immune sequencing data. Study-wide results and limits: There were about five TRBV segments more frequent in patients than controls, and TRBV5-6, TRBV5-1 and TRBV20-1 were among them.

Worth noting for this clonotype: Antigen: not known.

V shed 2 bases and J 1 base; nucleotides not matched to a gene: 5. The germline gives CDR1 SGHRS, CDR2 YFSETQ. The CDR3 contains 16 residues. TCR beta libraries were prepared from cDNA with unique molecular identifiers. TCRdb processed the PCR reads anew with MiXCR; each CDR3 protein has one entry. Of about 770,000 distinct CDR3 sequences listed, just over 45% are singletons. Sequencing was done on a sample of blood. This receptor was obtained from a girl aged 5-17 years with multiple sclerosis. The chain uses TRBV5-1 and TRBJ2-5; 10 bases fit TRBD2. The DNA for the CDR3 is TGCGCCAGCAGCTTCGAGGGACTAGCGTCCCAAGAGACCCAGTACTTC. It is translated as CASSFEGLASQETQYF.